One and the same sample provided the 16 T cell receptor beta chains below, sequenced in a study of CD8+CD57+ T cells in acquired aplastic anemia. For CDR3 and TCR beta VDJ profiling, genomic DNA was the template used. In TCRdb, the reads were re-called with MiXCR into one record per CDR3 protein. The table includes about 190,000 distinct CDR3 sequences, roughly half detected once. The sequencing input was sorted CD4+, CD8+, or CD8+CD57+ T cells (not recorded which) from PBMCs. The receptors derive from a human donor in good health, serving as a control.

This clonotype has ten or more counts. The chain employs TRBV7-9 and TRBJ2-5, with 8 bases fitting TRBD2. Germline assignment: CDR1 SEHNR and CDR2 FQNEAQ (reference sequence). V lost 5 bases, J lost 4 bases, and 6 bases stayed unmatched. The CDR3 spans 14 residues. CDR3 sequence (DNA): TGTGCCAGCAGCCCTACAGCGGGGGCAGAGACCCAGTACTTC. Its translation: CASSPTAGAETQYF.

This chain links TRBV2 with TRBJ1-6; D remains unclear. V gave up 6 bases and J gave up 3 bases, with 6 bases separating them. There are 13 residues in the CDR3. Germline assignment: CDR1 SNHLY and CDR2 FYNNEI. CDR3 region: CASRGSYNSPLHF. The CDR3 DNA follows: TGTGCCAGCAGGGGTAGCTATAATTCACCCCTCCACTTT.

CDR3 nucleotide sequence: TGTGCCAGCAGCGCGGGACAGGGGGTTTCACCCCTCCACTTT. Its protein product is CASSAGQGVSPLHF. The chain employs TRBV7-9 and TRBJ1-6; 11 bases fit TRBD1. Looked up from germline, CDR1 is SEHNR and CDR2 is FQNEAQ (reference sequence). V shed 5 bases, J shed 9 bases, and the junction held 3 bases outside the gene matches. The CDR3 is 14 residues long.

This clonotype was counted a few times. The V gene is TRBV29-1, the J gene TRBJ2-7; possible D gene TRBD2, 6 bases. The V gene lost 4 bases and the J gene lost 0 bases, with 10 bases spanning the gap. Germline V gives CDR1 SQVTM, CDR2 ANQGSEA. CDR3 length equals 13 residues. CDR3 DNA sequence: TGCAGCGTTGTTCCGGGGGACTCCTACGAGCAGTACTTC. It translates to CSVVPGDSYEQYF.

This chain uses TRBV7-8 with TRBJ2-6; D ambiguous. CDR1 and CDR2 from the germline V gene are SGHVS and FQNEAQ. Between the trimmed V and J ends, which lost 6 bases and 0 bases, there was a span of 9 bases. This CDR3 is 15 amino acids long. CDR3: CASRSPGSGANVLTF. CDR3 DNA: TGTGCCAGCAGGTCCCCCGGCTCTGGGGCCAACGTCCTGACTTTC.

This clonotype came up once. In nucleotides, the CDR3 is TGTGCCAGCAGCCCCGGGACTAGCTCTGGGGCCAACGTCCTGACTTTC. Translating it yields CASSPGTSSGANVLTF. The genes are TRBV25-1 and TRBJ2-6; 8 bases line up with TRBD2. The J segment lost 0 bases and the V segment lost 6 bases, leaving 4 bases of the junction unmatched. Per the germline V gene, CDR1 is MGHDK and CDR2 is SYGVNS. This CDR3 region has 16 residues. The full variable domain, its missing parts supplied by reference TRBV25-1 and TRBJ2-6, is EADIYQTPRYLVIGTGKKITLECSQTMGHDKMYWYQQDPGMELHLIHYSYGVNSTEKGDLSSESTVSRIRTEHFPLTLESARPSHTSQYLCASSPGTSSGANVLTFGAGSRLTVL.

The V call is TRBV2, the J call TRBJ1-1; TRBD1 is a possible D gene (6 bases). The CDR3 has 14 amino acids. Germline CDR1 and CDR2: SNHLY and FYNNEI. Trimming pared 4 bases from V and 0 bases from J, leaving 9 bases between. The CDR3 region has the DNA TGTGCCAGCAGTGGGACAGTGTTGAACACTGAAGCTTTCTTT. It translates to CASSGTVLNTEAFF.

In its sample, this clonotype was seen many times. The J gene is TRBJ2-2, the V gene TRBV5-6; D unresolved. The CDR3 is made up of 14 amino acids. V dropped 0 bases and J dropped 3 bases, with 6 bases sitting between them. Looked up from germline, CDR1 is SGHDT and CDR2 is YYEEEE. The CDR3 nucleotides are TGTGCCAGCAGCTTGGGGCAGCACACCGGGGAGCTGTTTTTT. This encodes CASSLGQHTGELFF.

Worth noting for this clonotype: At one boundary the junction diverges from the germline segment, which might be a read error. The chain employs TRBV2 and TRBJ1-1; maybe TRBD1 (6 bases). CDR3 size: 16 residues. CDR1 is SNHLY, CDR2 FYNNEI, per germline. The CDR3 region has the DNA TGTGCCTGCAGTAAACAGGGACATAGGAACATGGCTGAAGCTTTCTTT. Translation gives CACSKQGHRNMAEAFF.

The rearrangement uses TRBV7-2 and TRBJ2-7; TRBD1 matches at 7 bases. Germline V gene data show CDR1 as SGHTA and CDR2 as FQGNSA. The CDR3 extends over 18 amino acids. The trim removed 5 bases at V and 2 bases at J, leaving 18 bases unmatched. The CDR3 nucleotides read TGTGCCAGCAGCCCTAAAGGGGGAAGACAGGGAAATCCCTACGAGCAGTACTTC. Translation: CASSPKGGRQGNPYEQYF.

V gene TRBV7-9 combines with J gene TRBJ1-6; D unclear. The CDR3 loop spans 14 amino acids. Trimming left V 3 bases short and J 15 bases short, with 18 bases between. Germline values: CDR1 SEHNR, CDR2 FQNEAQ (reference sequence). CDR3 region: CASSLLGLREHLHF. The CDR3 coding sequence is TGTGCCAGCAGCTTGTTGGGTCTCCGTGAGCACCTCCACTTT.

The chain is built from TRBV7-9 and TRBJ1-2; D is possibly TRBD1 (6 bases). Trimming took 1 base from V and 2 from J, leaving 14 bases between them. The CDR3 length is 16 residues. Per germline, CDR1 SEHNR and CDR2 FQNEAQ (reference sequence). The CDR3 DNA follows: TGTGCCAGCAGCTTAGGCGGGGGCGCCCTGAACTATGGCTACACCTTC. Protein product: CASSLGGGALNYGYTF.

The rearrangement links TRBV10-2 to TRBJ2-7, with D perhaps being TRBD1 or TRBD2 (5 bases each). Looked up from germline, CDR1 is WSHSY and CDR2 is SAAADI. This CDR3 contains 16 residues. V was pared by 6 bases and J by 0 bases, with 18 bases between. The CDR3 bases are TGCGCCAGCAGCGCTTCCGGGACGGAAAGCTCCTACGAGCAGTACTTC. It encodes CASSASGTESSYEQYF.

The sample holds many counts of this clonotype. The rearrangement links TRBV20-1 to TRBJ1-6, with no clear D. Between the trimmed V and J ends, which lost 6 bases and 1 base, there was a span of 13 bases. This CDR3 has 15 amino acids. Germline CDR1 DFQATT, CDR2 SNEGSKA (reference sequence). DNA for the CDR3: TGCAGTGCCCTTCCTGACGGATCCTATAATTCACCCCTCCACTTT. This encodes CSALPDGSYNSPLHF.

The chain carries TRBV10-3 and TRBJ2-5; TRBD2 might be the D (5 bases). CDR1 is ENHRY, CDR2 SYGVKD, per germline. Trimming stripped 10 bases from V and 5 bases from J, with 17 bases between. The CDR3 runs to 13 residues. The CDR3 sequence is CASGGLEVETQYF. The CDR3 DNA reads as TGTGCCAGTGGCGGGTTGGAGGTGGAGACCCAGTACTTC.

Worth noting for this clonotype: The conserved final phenylalanine or tryptophan is absent from the CDR3, which likely points to a read error. The V and J genes are TRBV25-1 and TRBJ1-2, with D perhaps matching TRBD1 (5 bases). The CDR3 contains 14 residues. The germline CDR1 and CDR2 sequences are MGHDK and SYGVNS. The CDR3 region has the DNA TGCGCCAGCGGCCAAGAGGCAGGGTCCTATGGCTACACCTCC. Translating it yields CASGQEAGSYGYTS.